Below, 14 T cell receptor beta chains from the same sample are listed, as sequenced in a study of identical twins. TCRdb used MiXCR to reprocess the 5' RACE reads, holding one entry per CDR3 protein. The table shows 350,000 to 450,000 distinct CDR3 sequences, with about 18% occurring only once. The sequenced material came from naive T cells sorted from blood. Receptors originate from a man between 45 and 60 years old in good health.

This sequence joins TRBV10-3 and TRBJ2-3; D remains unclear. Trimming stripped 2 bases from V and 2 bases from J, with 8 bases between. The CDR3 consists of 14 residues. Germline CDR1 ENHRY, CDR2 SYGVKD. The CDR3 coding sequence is TGTGCCATCAGTGAGAACAGCTTCACAGATACGCAGTATTTT. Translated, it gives CAISENSFTDTQYF.

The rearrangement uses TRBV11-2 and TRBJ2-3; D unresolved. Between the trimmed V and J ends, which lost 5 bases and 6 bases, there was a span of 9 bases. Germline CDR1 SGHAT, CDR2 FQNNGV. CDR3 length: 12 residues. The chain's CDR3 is CASSRTLDTQYF. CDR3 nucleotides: TGTGCCAGCAGCCGCACACTCGATACGCAGTATTTT.

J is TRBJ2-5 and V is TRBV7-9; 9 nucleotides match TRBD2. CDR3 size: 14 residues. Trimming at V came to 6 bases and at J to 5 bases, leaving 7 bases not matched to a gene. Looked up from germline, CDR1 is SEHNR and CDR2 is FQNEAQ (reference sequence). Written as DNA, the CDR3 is TGTGCCAGCAGGGCGGGGGGGGCGATGGAGACCCAGTACTTC. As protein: CASRAGGAMETQYF. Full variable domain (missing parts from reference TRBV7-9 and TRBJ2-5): DTGVSQNPRHKITKRGQNVTFRCDPISEHNRLYWYRQTLGQGPEFLTYFQNEAQLEKSRLLSDRFSAERPKGSFSTLEIQRTEQGDSAMYLCASRAGGAMETQYFGPGTRLLVL.

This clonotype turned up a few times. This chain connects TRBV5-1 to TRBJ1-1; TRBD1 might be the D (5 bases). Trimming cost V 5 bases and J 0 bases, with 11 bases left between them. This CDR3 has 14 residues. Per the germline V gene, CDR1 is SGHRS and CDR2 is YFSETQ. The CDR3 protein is CASSDSSMNTEAFF. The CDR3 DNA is TGCGCCAGCAGTGACAGTTCCATGAACACTGAAGCTTTCTTT.

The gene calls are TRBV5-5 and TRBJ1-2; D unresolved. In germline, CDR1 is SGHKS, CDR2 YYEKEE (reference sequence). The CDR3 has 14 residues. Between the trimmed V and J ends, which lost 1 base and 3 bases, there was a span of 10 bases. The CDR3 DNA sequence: TGTGCCAGCAGCTTGAACCCAGCCTACTATGGCTACACCTTC. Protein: CASSLNPAYYGYTF. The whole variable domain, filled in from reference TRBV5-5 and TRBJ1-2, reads DAGVTQSPTHLIKTRGQQVTLRCSPISGHKSVSWYQQVLGQGPQFIFQYYEKEERGRGNFPDRFSARQFPNYSSELNVNALLLGDSALYLCASSLNPAYYGYTFGSGTRLTVV.

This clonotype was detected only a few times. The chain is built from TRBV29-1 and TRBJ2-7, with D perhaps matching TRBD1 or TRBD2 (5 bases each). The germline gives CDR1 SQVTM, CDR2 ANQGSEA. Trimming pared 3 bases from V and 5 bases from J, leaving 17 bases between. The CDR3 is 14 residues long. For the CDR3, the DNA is TGCAGCGTTGAGGGTCCGGGGCCGGGTCACGAGCAGTACTTC. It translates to CSVEGPGPGHEQYF.

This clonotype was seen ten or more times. The CDR3 protein is CSVGGSGYTF. CDR3 nucleotides: TGCAGCGTTGGGGGTAGTGGCTACACCTTC. The chain has TRBV29-1 and TRBJ1-2; D is unresolved. The CDR3 sequence is 10 residues long. The ends were cut back, 4 bases at V and 7 bases at J, with 7 bases in the middle. The germline V gene has CDR1 SQVTM and CDR2 ANQGSEA.

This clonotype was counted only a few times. The CDR3, as DNA: TGCGCCAGCAGCCAAGACTGGGCGAGGAGGGAGCTGTTTTTT. Amino acids: CASSQDWARRELFF. The V call is TRBV4-3, the J call TRBJ2-2, with D unresolved. The CDR3 contains 14 residues. Trimming removed 0 bases at V and 9 bases at J, with 11 bases between. Germline V gives CDR1 LGHNA, CDR2 YSLEER.

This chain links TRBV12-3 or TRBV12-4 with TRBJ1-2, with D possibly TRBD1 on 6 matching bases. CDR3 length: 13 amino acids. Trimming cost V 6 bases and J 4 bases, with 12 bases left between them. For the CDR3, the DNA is TGTGCCAGCAGCAGGACAGCGTTCTATGGCTACACCTTC. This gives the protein CASSRTAFYGYTF.

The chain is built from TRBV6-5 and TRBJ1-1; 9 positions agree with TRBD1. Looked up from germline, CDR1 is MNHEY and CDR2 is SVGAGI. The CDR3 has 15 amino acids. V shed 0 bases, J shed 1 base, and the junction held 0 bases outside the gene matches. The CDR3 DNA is TGTGCCAGCAGTTACTCGGGACAGGGGAACACTGAAGCTTTCTTT. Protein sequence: CASSYSGQGNTEAFF.

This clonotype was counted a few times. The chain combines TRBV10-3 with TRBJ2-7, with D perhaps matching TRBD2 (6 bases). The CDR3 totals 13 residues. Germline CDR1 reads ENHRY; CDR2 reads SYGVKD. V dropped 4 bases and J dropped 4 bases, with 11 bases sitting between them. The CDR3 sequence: CAISGRERYEQYF. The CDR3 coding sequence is TGTGCCATCAGTGGACGGGAGAGATACGAGCAGTACTTC.

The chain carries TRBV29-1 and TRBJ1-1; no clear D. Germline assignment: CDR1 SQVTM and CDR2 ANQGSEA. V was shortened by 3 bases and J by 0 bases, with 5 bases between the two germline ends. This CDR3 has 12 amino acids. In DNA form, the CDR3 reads TGCAGCGTTGATCAGATGAACACTGAAGCTTTCTTT. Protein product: CSVDQMNTEAFF.

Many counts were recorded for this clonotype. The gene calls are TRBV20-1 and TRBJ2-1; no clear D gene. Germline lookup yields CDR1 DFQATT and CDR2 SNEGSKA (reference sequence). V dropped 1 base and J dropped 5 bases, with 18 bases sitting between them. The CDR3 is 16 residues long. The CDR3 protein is CSARAYGNPRDNEQFF. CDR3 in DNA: TGCAGTGCTAGAGCGTACGGCAACCCAAGGGACAATGAGCAGTTCTTC.

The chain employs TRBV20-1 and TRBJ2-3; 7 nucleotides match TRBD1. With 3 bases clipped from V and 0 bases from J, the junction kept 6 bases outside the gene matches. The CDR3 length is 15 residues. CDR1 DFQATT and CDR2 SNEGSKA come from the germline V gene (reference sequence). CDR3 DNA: TGCAGTGCTAGCGATGGGACAGCTAGCACAGATACGCAGTATTTT. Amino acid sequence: CSASDGTASTDTQYF.